This TCR beta chain derives from a study of post-analysis software for immune sequencing data. About the research overall: Included courses were relapsing-remitting and secondary progressive multiple sclerosis; progressive-relapsing multiple sclerosis was also included.

Every TCR beta cDNA library bore unique molecular identifiers. Out of roughly 0.95 to 11 million T cells, some 480,000 cDNA molecules were generated. Each CDR3 protein is one row after TCRdb ran MiXCR on the PCR reads. The sample has roughly 200,000 distinct CDR3 sequences; roughly 30% are singletons. Remarks on this clonotype: Antigen: not known. A read error is possible here, since a much larger clone lies one base away.

The CDR3 is made up of 15 amino acids. Trimming removed 4 bases at V and 1 base at J, with 14 bases between. CDR1 is SGHRS and CDR2 is YFSETQ in the germline V gene. Study-wide findings and caveats: Normalized Chao1 diversity was significantly lower in multiple sclerosis patients than in controls. Relative to controls, patients had roughly five TRBV segments at higher frequency, with TRBV5-6, TRBV5-1 and TRBV20-1 among these.

The chain links TRBV5-1 to TRBJ2-5; the D gene is possibly TRBD1 (6 bases). The specimen was blood. The source is a girl aged 2-17 years with multiple sclerosis. The CDR3, as DNA: TGCGCCAGCAGCCCCGGGGACAAGCCCCAAGAGACCCAGTACTTC. This translates into CASSPGDKPQETQYF.